This T cell receptor beta chain derives from a study of T cell repertoires in ileal Crohn's disease. Study overall: About half of patients got postoperative therapy: about ten thiopurines, over 15 anti-TNF. Findings and limits, study-wide: Compared with CD4 T cells, sorted CD8 cells carried more expanded clones. Clonal expansions were more frequent in active smokers than non-smokers at surgery.

Trimming stripped 6 bases from V and 2 bases from J, with 10 bases between. The germline CDR1 and CDR2 sequences are SGHTA and FQGTGA. CDR3 size: 13 residues. Time point indicated: neoterminal ileum biopsy at postoperative endoscopy, about 6 months after surgery. Each sample's TCRB immunosequencing used around 470 nanograms of biopsy DNA. Profiled with immunoSEQ multiplex PCR; TCRdb holds only in-frame clones, not every one. The top ten hold roughly 2% of the sample, which has tens of thousands of clones, less than 90% seen once. This clone showed up just a few times. What it binds is not known. Sample: ileal tissue. The chain combines TRBV7-3 with TRBJ1-1, with unresolved D. The receptor's source is an adult with Crohn's disease. Here the CDR3 DNA reads TGTGCCAGCAGTGCGGAGACTAACACTGAAGCTTTCTTT. It specifies CASSAETNTEAFF.